This T cell receptor (beta chain) appears in the sequencing data of a study of CXCR3-negative and CXCR3-positive naive CD8 T cells. Remarks on this clonotype: Its target is unknown.

Whole-study results and caveats: Comparison of naive cells showed more hydrophobic TRB CDR3s in CXCR3-positive than in CXCR3-negative naive cells. Both naive subsets showed comparably high diversity, and memory CD8+ cells showed much lower diversity.

The libraries of TRB cDNA were prepared using 5' RACE with UMI labels. No DNA is given; TCRdb re-called the 5' RACE reads and lists each CDR3 protein once. This sample contains about 66,000 distinct CDR3 sequences. Germline values: CDR1 SQVTM, CDR2 ANQGSEA. CDR3 length: 11 residues. Material: naive CXCR3- CD8+ T cells from blood. The subset here: CD45RO-CCR7+CD27+CD95- naive CD8+ T cells lacking CXCR3 (TNR3-). This sequence originates from a human donor in good health. Some clones in this sample may be carry-over from other donors' samples. V is TRBV29-1 and J is TRBJ2-1; there is no DNA to check the TCRdb D call of TRBD1. The CDR3 loop reads CSVEDATGFIF.